This entry describes one T cell receptor beta chain. Its antigen remains unknown. Nominal health characterized the donors when sampled, though unrecorded immune exposures were likely. It was with 60 Vbeta and 13 Jbeta primers that the PCR ran. Generated by immunoSEQ multiplex PCR, the TCRdb table keeps only in-frame clones and is missing some. Of 200,000 to 250,000 clones in the sample, about 74% were seen once. This specimen comes from a study of cytomegalovirus exposure and HLA in healthy donors. Whole-study findings and limits: Later genetic work tied a missense DCLRE1C variant to beta-chain V and J trimming. A later analysis reported that several of the most significant clusters appeared to be linked to common viral pathogens, among them Epstein-Barr virus.

Trimming pared 0 bases from V and 4 bases from J, leaving 13 bases between. The germline V gene encodes CDR1 SGDLS and CDR2 YYNGEE. CDR3 length: 16 residues. This sequence was found in a man in his forties in good health and CMV-seronegative. Sequencing was performed on PBMCs. The chain recombines TRBV9 with TRBJ2-2; maybe TRBD2 (5 bases). In DNA form, the CDR3 reads TGTGCCAGCAGCGTAGTAGGCGGGTCCTTCACCGGGGAGCTGTTTTTT. It is translated as CASSVVGGSFTGELFF.